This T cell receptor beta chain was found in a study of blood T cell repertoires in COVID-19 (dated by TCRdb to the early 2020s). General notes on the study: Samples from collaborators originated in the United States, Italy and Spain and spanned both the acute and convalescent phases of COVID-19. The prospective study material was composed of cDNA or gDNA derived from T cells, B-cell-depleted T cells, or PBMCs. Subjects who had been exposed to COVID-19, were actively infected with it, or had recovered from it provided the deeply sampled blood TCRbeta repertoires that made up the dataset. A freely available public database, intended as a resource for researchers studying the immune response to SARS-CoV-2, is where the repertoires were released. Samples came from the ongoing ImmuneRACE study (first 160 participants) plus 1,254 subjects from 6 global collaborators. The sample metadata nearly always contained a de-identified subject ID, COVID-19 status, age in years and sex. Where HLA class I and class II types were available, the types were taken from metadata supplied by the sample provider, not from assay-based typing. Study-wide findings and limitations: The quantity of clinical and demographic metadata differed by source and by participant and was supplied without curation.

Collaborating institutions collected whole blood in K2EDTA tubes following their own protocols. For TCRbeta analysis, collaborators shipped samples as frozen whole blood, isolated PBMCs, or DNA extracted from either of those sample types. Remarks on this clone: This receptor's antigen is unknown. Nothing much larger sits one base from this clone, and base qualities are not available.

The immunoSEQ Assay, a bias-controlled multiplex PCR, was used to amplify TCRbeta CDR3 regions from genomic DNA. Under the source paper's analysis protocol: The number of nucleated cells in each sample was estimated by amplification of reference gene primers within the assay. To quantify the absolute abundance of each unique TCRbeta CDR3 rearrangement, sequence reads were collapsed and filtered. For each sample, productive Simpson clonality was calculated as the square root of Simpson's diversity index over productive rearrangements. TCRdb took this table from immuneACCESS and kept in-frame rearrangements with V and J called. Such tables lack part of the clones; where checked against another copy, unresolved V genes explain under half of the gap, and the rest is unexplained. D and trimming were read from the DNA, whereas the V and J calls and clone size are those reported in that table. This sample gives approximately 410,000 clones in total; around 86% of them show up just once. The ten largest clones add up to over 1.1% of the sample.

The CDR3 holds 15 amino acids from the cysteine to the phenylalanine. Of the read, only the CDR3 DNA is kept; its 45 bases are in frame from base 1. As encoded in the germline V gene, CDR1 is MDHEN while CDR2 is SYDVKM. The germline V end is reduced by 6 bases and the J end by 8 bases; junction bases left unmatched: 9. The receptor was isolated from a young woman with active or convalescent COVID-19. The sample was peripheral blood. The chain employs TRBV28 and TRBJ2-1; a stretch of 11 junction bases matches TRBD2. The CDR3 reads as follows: CASRPVAGGPYEQFF. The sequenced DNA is TGTGCCAGCAGACCCGTAGCGGGAGGGCCCTATGAGCAGTTCTTC. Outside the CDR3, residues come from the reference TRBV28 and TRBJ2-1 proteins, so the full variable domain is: DVKVTQSSRYLVKRTGEKVFLECVQDMDHENMFWYRQDPGLGLRLIYFSYDVKMKEKGDIPEGYSVSREKKERFSLILESASTNQTSMYLCASRPVAGGPYEQFFGPGTRLTVL.